This entry features one T cell receptor (beta chain) sequence. What it recognizes is unknown. This sample is drawn from a study of radiation and T cells in renal cell carcinoma. Study-level findings and limits: No pretreatment tumor biopsies were available for baseline clonotypes.

Per germline, CDR1 SEHNR and CDR2 FQNEAQ (reference sequence). V was clipped by 0 bases and J by 3 bases; unmatched bases: 5. The CDR3 runs to 15 residues. Sequencing used immunoSEQ multiplex PCR; TCRdb keeps in-frame clones, though not all of them. The sample has about 150,000 clones; 88% are singletons. As to time point: baseline pretreatment blood. Stated treatment: 15 Gy SBRT to primary tumor, nephrectomy 4 weeks later. Sequenced material: blood, taken from a patient whose treatment included radiotherapy and nephrectomy. The receptor was isolated from a woman aged 45-65 years with renal cell carcinoma. The rearrangement links TRBV7-9 to TRBJ2-7, with TRBD1 matching 7 bases. CDR3 region: CASSLAWDSHYEQYF. DNA for the CDR3: TGTGCCAGCAGCTTAGCTTGGGACAGCCACTACGAGCAGTACTTC. Using reference TRBV7-9 and TRBJ2-7 for the parts outside the CDR3, the full variable domain is DTGVSQNPRHKITKRGQNVTFRCDPISEHNRLYWYRQTLGQGPEFLTYFQNEAQLEKSRLLSDRFSAERPKGSFSTLEIQRTEQGDSAMYLCASSLAWDSHYEQYFGPGTRLTVT.